Sequencing of this T cell receptor beta chain was carried out in a study of cytomegalovirus exposure and HLA in healthy donors. Study-level findings and limits: 87-base-pair reads could not separate some V segments, including TRBV6-2 and TRBV6-3.

CDR3 length: 16 residues. In germline, CDR1 is MGHDK, CDR2 SYGVNS. Trimming removed 1 base from V and 5 bases from J; junction bases left unmatched: 5. The PCR used 60 Vbeta and 13 Jbeta primers. The method was immunoSEQ multiplex PCR; TCRdb's version includes in-frame clones alone and lacks a portion of them. The sample has about 250,000 clones, around four fifths seen once. Only a few counts were recorded for this clone. What it binds is not known. The rearrangement uses TRBV25-1 and TRBJ2-1, with TRBD1 matching 10 bases. Specimen: PBMCs. The source of this sequence is a boy younger than 18 in good health and CMV-seronegative. CDR3 bases: TGTGCCAGCAGTGAATTCGGACAGGGGGACAACAATGAGCAGTTCTTC. Amino acid sequence: CASSEFGQGDNNEQFF.